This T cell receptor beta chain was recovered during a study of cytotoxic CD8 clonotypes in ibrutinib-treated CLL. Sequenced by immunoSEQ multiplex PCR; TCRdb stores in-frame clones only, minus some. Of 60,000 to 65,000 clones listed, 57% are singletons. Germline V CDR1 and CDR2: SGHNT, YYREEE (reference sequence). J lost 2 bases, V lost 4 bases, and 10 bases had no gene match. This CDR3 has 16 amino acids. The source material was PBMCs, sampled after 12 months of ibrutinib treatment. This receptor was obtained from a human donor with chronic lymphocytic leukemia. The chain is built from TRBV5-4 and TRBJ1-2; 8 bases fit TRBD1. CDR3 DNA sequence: TGTGCCAGCAGCCCAGGGGGCAGGGCCTCAAACTATGGCTACACCTTC. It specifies CASSPGGRASNYGYTF.